These T cell receptor beta chains were read from a single sample in a study of cytotoxic CD8 clonotypes in ibrutinib-treated CLL. Generated by immunoSEQ multiplex PCR, the TCRdb table keeps only in-frame clones and is missing some. The sample holds about 45,000 clones; over 50% are singletons and the top ten take 20% to 25%. Here the sequenced sample was PBMCs, taken after 24 months of ibrutinib treatment. The receptors shown here come from a human donor with chronic lymphocytic leukemia. Both conserved end residues are trimmed from each CDR3. The order of the fields is V gene, CDR3 length, J gene, D gene, CDR3 protein. A D gene is named only where the DNA matches it firmly.

TRBV19	12	TRBJ2-2	.	ASTARLDTGELF
TRBV4-1	14	TRBJ2-3	TRBD2	ASSQGLAGLTDTQY
TRBV10-3	12	TRBJ1-2	TRBD1	AISEGQGNYGYT
TRBV29-1	10	TRBJ1-5	TRBD1	SVQGVNQPQH
TRBV10-3	13	TRBJ2-7	TRBD2	ATLLAGGAIYEQY
TRBV5-1	11	TRBJ1-1	.	ASSLSGTTEAF
TRBV6-6	9	TRBJ2-4	TRBD1	ASSPGTGGD
TRBV5-4	14	TRBJ2-7	TRBD1	ASSLEGQEGSYEQY
TRBV30	12	TRBJ1-4	TRBD1	AWSNTGVDEKLF
TRBV19	13	TRBJ1-6	.	ASSRGSSYNSPLH
TRBV4-2	13	TRBJ2-2	.	ASSQDAFNTGELF
TRBV27	12	TRBJ2-7	.	ASSFKGPSYEQY
TRBV19	9	TRBJ2-7	TRBD1	ASRQGNEQY
TRBV18	13	TRBJ1-2	.	ASSPYDRRLFGYT
TRBV18	12	TRBJ2-7	.	ASSPDTTSYEQY
TRBV7-2	13	TRBJ1-5	.	ASSLVWGAAQPQH
TRBV5-6	12	TRBJ2-7	.	ASTLGGIAYEQY
TRBV2	15	TRBJ2-2	.	AGGLEVASSMTGELF
TRBV4-2	14	TRBJ2-2	TRBD2	ASSRNGGANTGELF
TRBV7-7	11	TRBJ2-3	.	ASSSYQSNTQY
TRBV9	13	TRBJ1-5	.	ASSVGETPGIPQH
TRBV6-6	11	TRBJ2-1	.	ASGGSSYNEQF
TRBV5-1	15	TRBJ1-2	.	ASSLAVFPGALYGYT
TRBV28	9	TRBJ2-7	.	ASRQIYEQY
TRBV19	12	TRBJ2-4	.	ASSIVVGEYIQY
TRBV5-1	11	TRBJ2-7	.	ASRGLTPYEQY
TRBV15	16	TRBJ1-3	.	ATSRDPGQPRPGNTIY
TRBV10-3	13	TRBJ1-2	.	AISESSGGNYGYT
TRBV5-6	10	TRBJ2-1	.	ASSLAAGEQF
TRBV6-1	12	TRBJ2-3	.	ASSEEVRTDTQY
TRBV21-1	11	TRBJ1-1	.	ASRLGSLSGAF
TRBV19	12	TRBJ1-2	.	ASSIDPQVYGYT
TRBV7-9	13	TRBJ2-3	TRBD2	ASSLFGTTTDTQY
TRBV27	11	TRBJ2-7	.	ASSFGPPMEQY
TRBV6-1	11	TRBJ1-1	.	ASYERKNTEAF
TRBV5-8	12	TRBJ2-7	.	ASSPWSPSYEQY
TRBV6-4	13	TRBJ2-1	.	ASSEAQGPYNEQF
TRBV19	15	TRBJ2-3	.	ASSMRAGRSSGDTQY
TRBV21-1	13	TRBJ2-3	.	ASTSTRPKKDTQY
TRBV28	14	TRBJ2-5	TRBD2	ASRVAGGPFAETQY
TRBV18	14	TRBJ2-7	.	ASSPPQGPGDYEQY
TRBV28	12	TRBJ2-1	.	ASSPLSAYNEQF
TRBV30	13	TRBJ1-2	TRBD1	AWRGTGSSKYGYT
TRBV2	12	TRBJ2-3	TRBD2	ASTEGGRADTQY
TRBV6-1	9	TRBJ2-7	TRBD1	ASRSDRGVH
TRBV27	13	TRBJ1-5	.	ASKGIWPDNQPQH
TRBV5-1	13	TRBJ1-5	.	ASSPAGTYNQPQH
TRBV15	11	TRBJ1-2	.	ATRVLGTGGYT
TRBV6-1	11	TRBJ1-2	.	ASSVRGEYGYT
TRBV7-6	16	TRBJ2-1	TRBD2	ASSPRGQAGRAYNEQF
TRBV27	14	TRBJ1-5	.	ASSSSVQLGGQPQH
TRBV6-6	14	TRBJ2-4	TRBD1	ASSYPGTDPFPIQY
TRBV7-6	15	TRBJ2-5	TRBD2	ASSLASSGGRWETQY